This T cell receptor beta chain was captured in a study of blood T cell repertoires in COVID-19. V was trimmed by 6 bases and J by 1 base, leaving 17 bases between them. Germline V CDR1 and CDR2: SQVTM, ANQGSEA. The CDR3 length is 15 residues. Assay used: immunoSEQ multiplex PCR; TCRdb lists only in-frame clones, some missing. The table has 100,000 to 150,000 clones, around 87% seen once. The rearrangement joins TRBV29-1 to TRBJ2-3; D might be TRBD1 (5 bases). The specimen was peripheral blood. This clonotype originated in a woman aged 60-70 years with acute or convalescent COVID-19. CDR3 DNA sequence: TGCAGCGTCGCGGAACGCAGGGCGGGCACAGATACGCAGTATTTT. Protein: CSVAERRAGTDTQYF.